The entry that follows covers one TCR beta chain sequence. Method: immunoSEQ multiplex PCR; TCRdb's copy keeps in-frame clones and lacks some. The table includes 250,000 to 300,000 clones, around 93% detected once. The data are from a study of T cell responses to AZD1222 COVID-19 vaccine. Germline loops: CDR1 SNHLY, CDR2 FYNNEI. V lost 4 bases, J lost 8 bases, and 15 bases lay in between. The CDR3 loop spans 15 amino acids. This receptor was obtained from an adult who received the AZD1222 COVID-19 vaccine. The rearrangement joins TRBV2 to TRBJ1-6; D is possibly TRBD1 (5 bases). Sequenced material: peripheral blood, taken 28 days after the second AZD1222 dose. CDR3: CASSADAGTYSPLHF. The CDR3, as DNA: TGTGCCAGCAGTGCAGACGCAGGGACGTATTCACCCCTCCACTTT.